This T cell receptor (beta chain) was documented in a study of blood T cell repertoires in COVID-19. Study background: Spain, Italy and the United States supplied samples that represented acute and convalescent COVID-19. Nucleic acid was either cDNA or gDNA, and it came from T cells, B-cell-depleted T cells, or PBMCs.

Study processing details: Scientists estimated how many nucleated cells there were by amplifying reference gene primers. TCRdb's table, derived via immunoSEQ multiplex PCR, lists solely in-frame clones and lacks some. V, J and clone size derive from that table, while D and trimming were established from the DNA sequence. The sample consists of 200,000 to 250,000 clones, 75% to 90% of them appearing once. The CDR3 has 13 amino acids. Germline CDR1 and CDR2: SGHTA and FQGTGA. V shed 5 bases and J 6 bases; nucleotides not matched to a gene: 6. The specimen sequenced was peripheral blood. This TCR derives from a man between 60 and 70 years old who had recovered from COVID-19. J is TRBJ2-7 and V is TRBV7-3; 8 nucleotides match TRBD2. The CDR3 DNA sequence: TGTGCCAGCAGCCCCGGGACTAGTGCCGAGCAGTACTTC. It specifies CASSPGTSAEQYF.